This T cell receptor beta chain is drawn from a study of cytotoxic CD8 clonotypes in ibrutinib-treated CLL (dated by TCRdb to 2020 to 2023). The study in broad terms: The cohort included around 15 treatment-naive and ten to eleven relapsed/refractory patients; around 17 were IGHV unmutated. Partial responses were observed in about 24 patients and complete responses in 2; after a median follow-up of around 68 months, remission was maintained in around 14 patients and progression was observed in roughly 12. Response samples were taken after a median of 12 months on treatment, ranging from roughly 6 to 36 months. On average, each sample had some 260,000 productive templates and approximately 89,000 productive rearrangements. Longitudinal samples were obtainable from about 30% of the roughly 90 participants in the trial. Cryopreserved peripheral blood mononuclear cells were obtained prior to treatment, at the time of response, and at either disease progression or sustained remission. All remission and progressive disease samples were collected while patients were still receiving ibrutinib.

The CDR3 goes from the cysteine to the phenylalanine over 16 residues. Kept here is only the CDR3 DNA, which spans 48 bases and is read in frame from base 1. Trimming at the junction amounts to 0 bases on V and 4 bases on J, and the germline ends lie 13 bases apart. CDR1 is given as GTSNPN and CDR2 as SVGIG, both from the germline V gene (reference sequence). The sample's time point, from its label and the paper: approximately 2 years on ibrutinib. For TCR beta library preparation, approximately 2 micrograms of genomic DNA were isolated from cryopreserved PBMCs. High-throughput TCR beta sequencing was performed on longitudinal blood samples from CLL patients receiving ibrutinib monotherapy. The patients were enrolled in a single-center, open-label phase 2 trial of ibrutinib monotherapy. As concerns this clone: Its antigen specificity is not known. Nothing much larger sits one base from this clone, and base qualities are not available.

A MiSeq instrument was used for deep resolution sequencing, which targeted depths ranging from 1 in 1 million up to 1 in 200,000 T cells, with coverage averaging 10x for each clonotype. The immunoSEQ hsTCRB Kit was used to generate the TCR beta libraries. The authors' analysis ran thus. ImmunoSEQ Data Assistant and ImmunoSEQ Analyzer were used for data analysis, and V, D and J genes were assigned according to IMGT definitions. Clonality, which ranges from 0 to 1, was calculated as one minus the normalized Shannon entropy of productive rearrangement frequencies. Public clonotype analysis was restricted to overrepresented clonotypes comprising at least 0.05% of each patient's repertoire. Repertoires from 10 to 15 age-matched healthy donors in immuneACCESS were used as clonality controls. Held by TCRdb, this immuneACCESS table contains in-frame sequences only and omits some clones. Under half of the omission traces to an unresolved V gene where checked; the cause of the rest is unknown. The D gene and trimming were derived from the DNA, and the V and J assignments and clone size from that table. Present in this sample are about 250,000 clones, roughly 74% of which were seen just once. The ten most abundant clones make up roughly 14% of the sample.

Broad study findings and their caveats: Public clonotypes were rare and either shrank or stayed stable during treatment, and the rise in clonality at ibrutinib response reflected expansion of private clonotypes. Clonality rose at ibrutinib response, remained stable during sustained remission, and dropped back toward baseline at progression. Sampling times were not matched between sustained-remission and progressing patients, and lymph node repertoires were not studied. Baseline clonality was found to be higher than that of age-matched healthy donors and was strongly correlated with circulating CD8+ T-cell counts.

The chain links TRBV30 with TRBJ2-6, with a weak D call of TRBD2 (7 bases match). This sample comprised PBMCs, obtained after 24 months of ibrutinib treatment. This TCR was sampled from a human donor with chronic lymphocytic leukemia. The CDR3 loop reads CAWSVGGAQGANVLTF. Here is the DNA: TGTGCCTGGAGTGTAGGGGGGGCGCAAGGGGCCAACGTCCTGACTTTC.